This is a list of T cell receptor beta chains from one sample in a study of blood T cell repertoires in COVID-19. Assay: immunoSEQ multiplex PCR; the TCRdb copy retains only in-frame clones and omits some. Altogether 95,000 to 100,000 clones are present, about 90% being singletons, with the ten largest covering under 14%. Sequencing was done on a sample of peripheral blood. These receptors all stem from a woman in her twenties or thirties with acute or convalescent COVID-19. CDR3s include the opening cysteine and the closing phenylalanine or tryptophan. The order of the fields is V gene, CDR3 protein.

V gene: TRBV18
CDR3 protein: CASSPPPGDTQYF

V gene: TRBV6-5
CDR3 protein: CASRPPGQMGGYTF

V gene: TRBV6-5
CDR3 protein: CATSPGFSGNTIYF

V gene: TRBV24-1
CDR3 protein: CATSDGQRPGELFF

V gene: TRBV21-1
CDR3 protein: CASSKAPLQGTSGNTIYF

V gene: TRBV28
CDR3 protein: CASGQVNYGYTF

V gene: TRBV6-5
CDR3 protein: CASSYVPVSGTEAFF

V gene: TRBV5-4
CDR3 protein: CASSFPSSGANVLTF

V gene: TRBV28
CDR3 protein: CASSLSGNTEAFF

V gene: TRBV27
CDR3 protein: CASSLYQSTGGYEQYF

V gene: TRBV9
CDR3 protein: CASSFTATRPPGYTF

V gene: TRBV20-1
CDR3 protein: CTSYSGFGYTF

V gene: TRBV5-6
CDR3 protein: CASSEVPLRRASNEQFF

V gene: TRBV10-1
CDR3 protein: CASSETSSYEQYF

V gene: TRBV27
CDR3 protein: CASSPTRGGVDEQFF

V gene: TRBV28
CDR3 protein: CASSATSFGNTEAFF

V gene: TRBV5-1
CDR3 protein: CASSLELRPYEQYF

V gene: TRBV28
CDR3 protein: CATRLAAHYEQYF

V gene: TRBV19
CDR3 protein: CASNAWGGENTGELFF

V gene: TRBV28
CDR3 protein: CASSLSSNQPQHF

V gene: TRBV11-1
CDR3 protein: CASSGSRPGGYGYTF

V gene: TRBV28
CDR3 protein: CASRDTYEQYF

V gene: TRBV5-1
CDR3 protein: CASSYHRVGAFF

V gene: TRBV28
CDR3 protein: CASSPRRGTEAFF

V gene: TRBV27
CDR3 protein: CASSSNRVFGYTF

V gene: TRBV5-1
CDR3 protein: CASAPAGVNSPLHF

V gene: TRBV6-5
CDR3 protein: CASLRVWNEQFF

V gene: TRBV7-2
CDR3 protein: CASSLVGVSEQFF

V gene: TRBV18
CDR3 protein: CASSPRGQFTGELFF

V gene: TRBV28
CDR3 protein: CASSLPLGANIQYF

V gene: TRBV4-1
CDR3 protein: CASSPSISGTEAFF

V gene: TRBV27
CDR3 protein: CASSSGDQPQHF

V gene: TRBV7-2
CDR3 protein: CASSSPRGLGNSNEQFF

V gene: TRBV28
CDR3 protein: CASSHRGSYNEQFF

V gene: TRBV27
CDR3 protein: CASQGVGGYTF

V gene: TRBV18
CDR3 protein: CASSPPGRLNTEAFF

V gene: TRBV29-1
CDR3 protein: CSVEGDEGGYTF

V gene: TRBV5-1
CDR3 protein: CASSLESSGNTIYF

V gene: TRBV6-4
CDR3 protein: CASSQTPGVTDTQYF

V gene: TRBV29-1
CDR3 protein: CSALATGSPYEQYF

V gene: TRBV9
CDR3 protein: CASSPYGGASYGYTF

V gene: TRBV4-2
CDR3 protein: CASRPLGDFSEAFF

V gene: TRBV6-5
CDR3 protein: CASNKGGGSNYGYTF

V gene: TRBV10-3
CDR3 protein: CAISWEGPPNEQFF

V gene: TRBV28
CDR3 protein: CASRAGGELFF

V gene: TRBV9
CDR3 protein: CASSVRGDYGYTF